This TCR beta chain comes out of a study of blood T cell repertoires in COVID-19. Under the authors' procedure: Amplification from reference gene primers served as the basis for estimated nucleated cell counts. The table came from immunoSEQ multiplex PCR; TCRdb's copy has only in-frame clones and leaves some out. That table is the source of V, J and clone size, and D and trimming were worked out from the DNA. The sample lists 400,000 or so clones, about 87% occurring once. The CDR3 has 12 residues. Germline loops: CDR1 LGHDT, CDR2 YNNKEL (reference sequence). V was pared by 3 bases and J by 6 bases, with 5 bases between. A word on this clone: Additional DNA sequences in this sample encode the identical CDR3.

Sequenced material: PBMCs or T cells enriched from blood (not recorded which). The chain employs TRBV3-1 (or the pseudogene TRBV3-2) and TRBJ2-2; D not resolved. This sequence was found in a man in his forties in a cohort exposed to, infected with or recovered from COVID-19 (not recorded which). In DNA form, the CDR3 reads TGTGCCAGCAGCCACCGCGCCGGGGAGCTGTTTTTT. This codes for CASSHRAGELFF.